The 26 T cell receptor beta chains below come from one sample, sequenced in a study of blood T cell repertoires in COVID-19. Measured with immunoSEQ multiplex PCR; TCRdb has only the in-frame clones, and not every one. In the table there are some 20,000 clones, 70% to 90% of which are singletons. What was sequenced was peripheral blood. These receptors all come from a middle-aged man with active COVID-19.

A single count supports this clone. The V gene is TRBV6-2 or TRBV6-3, the J gene TRBJ2-1, with a tentative D call TRBD1 (5 bases). The CDR3 extends over 17 amino acids. Trimming removed 2 bases from V and 0 bases from J, with 14 bases in between. Germline CDR1 reads MNHEY; CDR2 reads SVGEGT. DNA of the CDR3: TGTGCCAGCAGTTACAATGCGCAGGGTAGCTCCTACAATGAGCAGTTCTTC. Its translation: CASSYNAQGSSYNEQFF.

This chain joins TRBV7-9 and TRBJ2-3; TRBD2 matches 10 bases. The CDR3 runs to 16 residues. Germline CDR1 SEHNR, CDR2 FQNEAQ (reference sequence). V dropped 5 bases and J dropped 4; count of bases not matched to a gene: 9. The CDR3 DNA reads as TGTGCCAGCAGCACATCCGGGACTAGCGTGTCAGATACGCAGTATTTT. Translated, it gives CASSTSGTSVSDTQYF.

The chain uses TRBV19 and TRBJ2-7; D is uncertain. The germline V gene encodes CDR1 LNHDA and CDR2 SQIVND (reference sequence). V was cut by 6 bases and J by 0 bases, with 12 bases left in between. The CDR3 has 14 amino acids. The CDR3 reads CASRFEAHSYEQYF. The CDR3 DNA follows: TGTGCCAGTAGATTCGAGGCGCACTCCTACGAGCAGTACTTC.

V and J are TRBV6-2 or TRBV6-3 and TRBJ1-5; 7 bases agree with TRBD1. From germline, CDR1 is MNHEY and CDR2 SVGEGT. V was clipped by 4 bases and J by 0 bases; unmatched bases: 9. This CDR3 region has 17 residues. DNA of the CDR3: TGTGCCAGCAGTTCCATAAACAGGGGCTTTAGCAATCAGCCCCAGCATTTT. Translation gives CASSSINRGFSNQPQHF.

V and J are TRBV5-4 and TRBJ2-3, with 12 bases fitting TRBD2. The CDR3 loop spans 15 amino acids. The germline V gene has CDR1 SGHNT and CDR2 YYREEE (reference sequence). The junction had 3 bases not matched to a gene; V was cut back by 3 bases and J by 4 bases. The CDR3 sequence is CASSSLAGGPDTQYF. CDR3 coding DNA: TGTGCCAGCAGCTCTCTAGCGGGAGGGCCAGATACGCAGTATTTT.

The chain employs TRBV12-5 and TRBJ1-2; unclear D gene. From germline, CDR1 is LGHNT and CDR2 FRNRAP. This CDR3 is built from 13 residues. V lost 3 bases, J lost 5 bases, and 10 bases lay in between. Here the CDR3 reads CASGLPRLYGYTF. In DNA form, the CDR3 reads TGTGCTAGTGGTTTACCCCGACTATATGGCTACACCTTC.

V usage is TRBV7-2 and J usage is TRBJ2-5; 7 bases agree with TRBD1. The CDR3 has 15 residues. CDR1 is SGHTA and CDR2 is FQGNSA in the germline V gene. Germline trimming cut 1 base from V and 5 bases from J; bases unmatched to any gene: 7. CDR3 residues: CASSLVQTGRETQYF. In DNA, the CDR3 is TGTGCCAGCAGCTTAGTTCAGACAGGGCGGGAGACCCAGTACTTC.

The chain combines TRBV5-6 with TRBJ2-1, with D possibly being TRBD2 (5 bases). Germline V gives CDR1 SGHDT, CDR2 YYEEEE. V shed 1 base and J shed 0 bases, with 14 bases lying between them. The CDR3 contains 17 residues. The CDR3: CASSLFVGKSSYNEQFF. In nucleotides, the CDR3 is TGTGCCAGCAGCTTGTTTGTCGGGAAGAGCTCCTACAATGAGCAGTTCTTC.

The gene calls are TRBV4-1 and TRBJ2-7; the match to TRBD2 covers 9 bases. The V segment lost 4 bases and the J segment 1 base; nucleotides outside the gene matches: 11. The CDR3 runs to 17 residues. Germline V CDR1 and CDR2: MGHRA, YSYEKL. The CDR3 sequence is CASSPGLARLGSYEQYF. In DNA form, the CDR3 reads TGCGCCAGCAGCCCCGGACTAGCGCGCCTCGGATCCTACGAGCAGTACTTC.

V usage is TRBV27 and J usage is TRBJ1-1, with a weak D call TRBD1 (5 bases). V lost 2 bases and J 6 bases, leaving 19 bases between the germline ends. CDR1 and CDR2 (germline): MNHEY, SMNVEV (reference sequence). This CDR3 comprises 16 residues. CDR3 loop: CASSLRPRRVGAEAFF. Here the CDR3 DNA reads TGTGCCAGCAGTTTACGCCCTCGGCGCGTAGGGGCTGAAGCTTTCTTT.

The chain links TRBV2 to TRBJ2-1; TRBD1 is a possible D gene (6 bases). V lost 1 base to trimming and J lost 5 bases, with 6 bases between them. The CDR3 totals 13 residues. Germline assignment: CDR1 SNHLY and CDR2 FYNNEI. The CDR3 DNA reads TGTGCCAGCAGTGAAGACAGGGACAATGAGCAGTTCTTC. Translation: CASSEDRDNEQFF.

This chain uses TRBV3-1 (or the pseudogene TRBV3-2) with TRBJ1-5; TRBD1 matches at 9 bases. The CDR3 covers 17 residues. The V gene's germline CDR1 is LGHDT and CDR2 YNNKEL (reference sequence). J gave up 4 bases and V 4 bases, and 11 bases lay outside the gene matches. As DNA, the CDR3 is TGTGCCAGCAGCCCTCGACAGGGGGAAAGACGGAATCAGCCCCAGCATTTT. Its protein product is CASSPRQGERRNQPQHF.

V is TRBV10-1 and J is TRBJ2-5; 8 bases map to TRBD1. Germline V gene sequence: CDR1 WNHNN, CDR2 SYGVQD (reference sequence). Trimming cost V 8 bases and J 5 bases; bases outside gene matches: 4. The CDR3 is made up of 12 amino acids. CDR3 amino acids: CASSDRDETQYF. The CDR3 bases are TGCGCCAGCTCGGACAGGGATGAGACCCAGTACTTC.

In DNA form, the CDR3 reads TGTGCCAGCAGCTTAAGAGGCAGCACTGGAAACACCATATATTTT. Its protein product is CASSLRGSTGNTIYF. V and J are TRBV7-9 and TRBJ1-3; D not resolved. The germline CDR1 and CDR2 sequences are SEHNR and FQNEAQ (reference sequence). This CDR3 spans 15 amino acids. The germline V and J ends were trimmed by 2 bases and 2 bases, with 10 bases remaining between them. The whole variable domain, remainder taken from reference TRBV7-9 and TRBJ1-3, is DTGVSQNPRHKITKRGQNVTFRCDPISEHNRLYWYRQTLGQGPEFLTYFQNEAQLEKSRLLSDRFSAERPKGSFSTLEIQRTEQGDSAMYLCASSLRGSTGNTIYFGEGSWLTVV.

This chain joins TRBV18 and TRBJ1-5, with TRBD1 matching over 7 bases. The length of the CDR3 is 14 residues. In germline, CDR1 is KGHSH, CDR2 LQKENI. Germline trimming cut 2 bases from V and 5 bases from J; bases unmatched to any gene: 3. CDR3 in DNA: TGTGCCAGCTCACCAGGAACAGGGGATCAGCCCCAGCATTTT. Residues: CASSPGTGDQPQHF.

The chain uses TRBV18 and TRBJ2-2, with 7 nucleotides matching TRBD2. The CDR3 sequence is 15 residues long. With V trimmed by 6 bases and J by 0 bases, 4 bases remained unmatched. Germline V lookup: CDR1 KGHSH, CDR2 LQKENI. The DNA of the CDR3 is TGTGCCAGCTCGACTAGCCTCTCGAACACCGGGGAGCTGTTTTTT. Amino acids: CASSTSLSNTGELFF.

V usage is TRBV7-2 and J usage is TRBJ1-5; 9 nucleotides agree with TRBD1. With 3 bases clipped from V and 6 bases from J, the junction kept 12 bases outside the gene matches. Germline V gives CDR1 SGHTA, CDR2 FQGNSA. This CDR3 is built from 17 residues. The CDR3 DNA reads as TGTGCCAGCAGCTTGTCCCGGACAGGGGCTTTACGTCAGCCCCAGCATTTT. Its translation: CASSLSRTGALRQPQHF.

This clone has a single count. This chain joins TRBV5-4 and TRBJ1-3; D perhaps matches TRBD1 (6 bases). Between the trimmed V and J ends, which lost 7 bases and 0 bases, there was a span of 8 bases. The germline V gene has CDR1 SGHNT and CDR2 YYREEE (reference sequence). The CDR3 consists of 13 residues. For the CDR3, the DNA is TGTGCCAGCCGGGACAACTCTGGAAACACCATATATTTT. It yields the protein CASRDNSGNTIYF.

Comment on this clone: An end of the junction does not agree with germline; a read error may underlie this. The V gene is TRBV19, the J gene TRBJ1-2, with 7 nucleotides matching TRBD1. Germline assignment: CDR1 LNHDA and CDR2 SQIVND (reference sequence). This CDR3 is 11 amino acids long. Written as DNA, the CDR3 is TGTGCCAGTAGTAGTCGACAGGGTACTTCCTTC. Translation: CASSSRQGTSF. Full variable domain (outside the CDR3, taken from reference TRBV19 and TRBJ1-2): DGGITQSPKYLFRKEGQNVTLSCEQNLNHDAMYWYRQDPGQGLRLIYYSQIVNDFQKGDIAEGYSVSREKKESFPLTVTSAQKNPTAFYLCASSSRQGTSFGSGTRLTVV.

The J gene is TRBJ2-1, the V gene TRBV7-9; 10 nucleotides line up with TRBD1. Germline values: CDR1 SEHNR, CDR2 FQNEAQ (reference sequence). The CDR3 sequence is 17 residues long. V lost 4 bases, J lost 0 bases, and 6 bases stayed unmatched. The CDR3: CASSSIRTGGSYNEQFF. CDR3 DNA sequence: TGTGCCAGCAGCTCGATACGGACAGGGGGCTCCTACAATGAGCAGTTCTTC.

The V gene is TRBV7-2, the J gene TRBJ2-7; D remains unclear. The CDR3 loop spans 12 amino acids. Germline CDR1 SGHTA, CDR2 FQGNSA. Trimming left V 5 bases short and J 4 bases short, with 9 bases between. The CDR3 nucleotides are TGTGCCAGCAGCGTCGACATGTACGAGCAGTACTTC. Translation: CASSVDMYEQYF. Full variable domain (rest looked up from reference TRBV7-2 and TRBJ2-7): GAGVSQSPSNKVTEKGKDVELRCDPISGHTALYWYRQSLGQGLEFLIYFQGNSAPDKSGLPSDRFSAERTGGSVSTLTIQRTQQEDSAVYLCASSVDMYEQYFGPGTRLTVT.

This chain joins TRBV19 and TRBJ1-5; 7 bases are shared with TRBD1. After removal of 6 bases from V and 1 base from J, the junction contained 0 bases not matched to a gene. The CDR3 runs 13 residues. Germline CDR1 is LNHDA and CDR2 is SQIVND (reference sequence). CDR3 nucleotide sequence: TGTGCCAGTAGGGACAGGAGCAATCAGCCCCAGCATTTT. Translating gives CASRDRSNQPQHF.

This chain links TRBV5-1 with TRBJ2-1; 8 nucleotides agree with TRBD2. The CDR3 is 14 residues long. Trimming cost V 4 bases and J 7 bases; bases outside gene matches: 7. Germline V lookup: CDR1 SGHRS, CDR2 YFSETQ. The CDR3: CASSQSGSLNEQFF. CDR3 DNA: TGCGCCAGCAGCCAAAGCGGGAGCTTGAATGAGCAGTTCTTC.

This clone was seen just once. The V call is TRBV5-6, the J call TRBJ2-3; the match to TRBD2 covers 8 bases. The CDR3 length is 17 residues. V trimming: 0 bases; J trimming: 0 bases; junction bases outside the gene matches: 6. From germline, CDR1 is SGHDT and CDR2 YYEEEE. Written as DNA, the CDR3 is TGTGCCAGCAGCTTGGTCGGACTAGCAGTTAGCACAGATACGCAGTATTTT. It yields the protein CASSLVGLAVSTDTQYF.

The chain couples TRBV11-3 to TRBJ2-1; 7 positions match TRBD2. CDR3 size: 14 residues. Germline lookup yields CDR1 SGHNT and CDR2 YENEEA. Trimming took 1 base from V and 7 from J; bases not matched to a gene: 4. As DNA, the CDR3 is TGTGCCAGCAGCTTAGCCGGACTAGGGAATGAGCAGTTCTTC. It is translated as CASSLAGLGNEQFF.

The chain joins TRBV11-1 to TRBJ2-7; 8 nucleotides match TRBD2. Germline loops: CDR1 SGHAT, CDR2 FQDESV (reference sequence). V lost 0 bases to trimming and J lost 4 bases; unmatched junction nucleotides: 5. The CDR3 runs 15 residues. CDR3 sequence: CASSLAGGRRYEQYF. CDR3 DNA: TGTGCCAGCAGCTTAGCTGGCGGGAGGCGATACGAGCAGTACTTC.